The subject of this entry is one T cell receptor (beta chain). It has no known antigen specificity. Per-base quality was not reported, and no clone a single base away is much larger than it. The record originates from a study of OX40 agonist ivuxolimab in advanced cancers. Notes on the research overall: Ivuxolimab was a fully human IgG2 agonistic monoclonal antibody targeting the costimulatory receptor OX40 (CD134). Intravenous ivuxolimab was administered to patients every 2 weeks at six dose levels: 0.01, 0.1, 0.3, 1.5, 3 and 10 mg/kg. Among the roughly 50 dose-escalation patients, around 19 had hepatocellular carcinoma, about 15 melanoma, 9 renal cell carcinoma and 9 head and neck cancer. In the dose-escalation cohort, roughly 80% of patients were male, and the mean age was roughly 60 years, with a range of 23 to 79. Prior anti-PD-1, anti-PD-L1 or anti-CTLA-4 therapy was permitted, and 40% of dose-escalation patients had received checkpoint inhibitors. Partial responses occurred in three dose-escalation patients, of whom one had hepatocellular carcinoma and two had cutaneous melanoma. The purpose of peripheral TCRbeta sequencing was to test whether ivuxolimab changed TCR sequence diversity and led to clonal T-cell expansion. The monotherapy dose-escalation portion (N of about 50 patients) of the phase I ivuxolimab trial is reported in the paper.

The trial excluded patients who had a history of autoimmune disease or were on systemic immunosuppression. Peripheral blood for TCR sequencing was collected from all dose cohorts at baseline, on cycle 4 day 1, and on cycle 7 day 1. The samples were taken from a phase I, first-in-human, multicenter, open-label dose-escalation trial of ivuxolimab. Adults with locally advanced or metastatic melanoma, renal cell carcinoma, hepatocellular carcinoma or head and neck squamous cell carcinoma were enrolled in the trial. Before TCR sequencing, CD4+ T cells and CD8+ T cells were sorted from peripheral blood as separate populations. The germline V gene specifies SNHLY as CDR1 and FYNNEI as CDR2. The CDR3 covers 14 residues, taking in both the cysteine and the phenylalanine. Only the CDR3 DNA stays, 42 bases, in frame from base 1. The trim is 6 bases for V and 0 bases for J, with a gap of 12 bases between the germline ends.

Genomic DNA was extracted from sorted cells for sequencing of the TCRbeta CDR3 region. The immunoSEQ Assay was used to sequence the TCRbeta CDR3 regions. Sourced from immuneACCESS, this table was stored by TCRdb with only in-frame sequences that have V and J called. A share of the clones is absent; for the studies checked, an unresolved V gene accounts for under half, and the remainder has no known explanation. This sample gives around 60,000 clones in total; roughly 84% of them show up just once. The ten biggest clones cover roughly 1.9% of the sample. The paper's findings and limits, for the study overall: At doses from 0.1 to 3.0 mg/kg, clonal expansion was seen in both CD4+ and CD8+ blood T cells between baseline and week 6. In the 0.1-3.0 mg/kg groups, partial responders were among the patients with the lowest normalized peripheral clonal expansion, particularly in CD8+ T cells. Low levels of normalized T-cell clonal expansion were also seen in some patients who did not respond. The antigen specificity of the clonally expanded peripheral T cells was not determined. On average, CD8+ T cells showed more expanded clones than CD4+ T cells after ivuxolimab.

This TCR derives from an adult with an advanced solid tumor such as melanoma, head and neck, liver or kidney cancer. The specimen was CD4+ or CD8+ T cells sorted from blood, collected in a trial of the OX40 agonist ivuxolimab. The chain was built from TRBV2 and TRBJ2-7; the D segment cannot be called with confidence. In nucleotide form, the sequence is TGTGCCAGCAGACCCTGGCTGTTCTCCTACGAGCAGTACTTC. It is translated as CASRPWLFSYEQYF.